The 16 T cell receptor beta chains below were found in one sample sequenced in a study of cytomegalovirus exposure and HLA in healthy donors. With 60 Vbeta and 13 Jbeta primers, the PCR was carried out. Repertoires were generated with immunoSEQ multiplex PCR, while TCRdb's copy carries only in-frame clones and drops some. The data show over 75,000 clones, with roughly 81% seen just once and about 5.6% held by the top ten. The sequenced sample consisted of PBMCs. The receptors originated from a woman aged 18-35 years in good health and CMV-seropositive.

The rearrangement links TRBV5-4 to TRBJ1-4; a possible D gene is TRBD1 (5 bases). CDR3 length equals 15 residues. Trimming removed 2 bases from V and 4 bases from J, with 12 bases in between. Germline CDR1 and CDR2: SGHNT and YYREEE (reference sequence). CDR3 coding DNA: TGTGCCAGCAGCTTATCTAGGGGTGATAATGAAAAACTGTTTTTT. Amino acids: CASSLSRGDNEKLFF.

This clone appeared a single time. The chain has TRBV27 and TRBJ1-2; 9 bases line up with TRBD1. V shed 6 bases and J 3 bases; nucleotides not matched to a gene: 5. Germline V gene lookup returns CDR1 MNHEY and CDR2 SMNVEV (reference sequence). This CDR3 region has 14 residues. In DNA, the CDR3 is TGTGCCAGCAGAACTCGGACAGGGGACTATGGCTACACCTTC. This sequence encodes CASRTRTGDYGYTF.

The chain employs TRBV10-3 and TRBJ2-7, with 10 bases lining up with TRBD2. V lost 3 bases to trimming and J lost 2 bases; unmatched junction nucleotides: 4. CDR3 length equals 15 residues. Germline CDR1 ENHRY, CDR2 SYGVKD. CDR3 amino acids: CAISDSGRNAYEQYF. CDR3 nucleotide sequence: TGTGCCATCAGTGATAGCGGGAGGAATGCCTACGAGCAGTACTTC.

This clone was seen a single time. The chain recombines TRBV10-2 with TRBJ2-7; D remains ambiguous. This CDR3 is 12 amino acids long. V dropped 7 bases and J dropped 3 bases, with 10 bases sitting between them. Looked up from germline, CDR1 is WSHSY and CDR2 is SAAADI. The CDR3 bases are TGCGCCAGCACGCCGACGGGCTACGAGCAGTACTTC. The encoded protein is CASTPTGYEQYF.

V usage is TRBV6-1 and J usage is TRBJ1-3; TRBD1 might be the D (5 bases). The CDR3 contains 14 residues. The germline V and J ends were trimmed by 7 bases and 4 bases, with 14 bases remaining between them. The V gene's germline CDR1 is MNHNS and CDR2 SASEGT. CDR3 amino acids: CASTSQGYGNTIYF. The CDR3 coding sequence is TGTGCCAGCACTTCTCAGGGTTACGGAAACACCATATATTTT.

The chain employs TRBV29-1 and TRBJ2-1; 8 bases align to TRBD1. Germline V gene sequence: CDR1 SQVTM, CDR2 ANQGSEA. The CDR3 is 14 residues long. Trimming at V came to 6 bases and at J to 3 bases, leaving 7 bases not matched to a gene. The CDR3 loop reads CSVEDRAFYNEQFF. The CDR3, as DNA: TGCAGCGTCGAGGACAGGGCTTTCTACAATGAGCAGTTCTTC.

The chain employs TRBV27 and TRBJ2-7, with TRBD1 matching 7 bases. The CDR3 runs to 15 residues. CDR1 is MNHEY, CDR2 SMNVEV, per germline (reference sequence). After removal of 5 bases from V and 7 bases from J, the junction contained 14 bases not matched to a gene. The CDR3 sequence: CASSPGTAEPREQYF. Here the CDR3 DNA reads TGTGCCAGCAGTCCCGGGACAGCGGAACCTCGGGAGCAGTACTTC.

The V call is TRBV7-3, the J call TRBJ2-5, with D unresolved. V was cut by 2 bases and J by 4 bases, with 8 bases left in between. Germline V CDR1 and CDR2: SGHTA, FQGTGA. The CDR3 is made up of 13 amino acids. The CDR3 loop reads CASSLELGETQYF. The CDR3 region has the DNA TGTGCCAGCAGCTTAGAACTCGGAGAGACCCAGTACTTC.

This clone was seen a handful of times. This sequence joins TRBV7-8 and TRBJ2-7; 8 nucleotides align to TRBD1. This CDR3 is 14 amino acids long. Germline-derived CDR1 and CDR2 are SGHVS and FQNEAQ. The V gene end was trimmed by 3 bases and the J gene end by 3 bases; junction bases not matched to a gene: 4. CDR3 sequence reads: CASSFGQGGYEQYF. CDR3 nucleotides: TGTGCCAGCAGCTTTGGACAGGGAGGCTACGAGCAGTACTTC.

The table lists this clone with a few counts. The chain is built from TRBV5-4 and TRBJ2-1; D is unresolved. This CDR3 is built from 13 residues. The germline V gene has CDR1 SGHNT and CDR2 YYREEE (reference sequence). Trimming pared 4 bases from V and 4 bases from J, leaving 9 bases between. The CDR3 loop reads CASSPDIYNEQFF. CDR3 nucleotides: TGTGCCAGCAGCCCCGACATTTACAATGAGCAGTTCTTC.

This clone was seen just once. The genes are TRBV27 and TRBJ2-1, with 15 bases that match TRBD2. Germline V gene data show CDR1 as MNHEY and CDR2 as SMNVEV (reference sequence). The CDR3 consists of 16 residues. After removal of 5 bases from V and 6 bases from J, the junction contained 5 bases not matched to a gene. The CDR3 protein is CASSRPGLAGGNEQFF. The CDR3 coding sequence is TGTGCCAGCAGTCGACCGGGACTAGCGGGGGGCAATGAGCAGTTCTTC.

V usage is TRBV6-5 and J usage is TRBJ1-1; no clear D gene. Between the trimmed V and J ends, which lost 7 bases and 5 bases, there was a span of 17 bases. Germline CDR1 and CDR2: MNHEY and SVGAGI. This CDR3 is built from 14 residues. In nucleotides, the CDR3 is TGTGCCAGCAAGTTTGGCCAACAGTATACTGAAGCTTTCTTT. The encoded protein is CASKFGQQYTEAFF.

The V and J genes are TRBV7-9 and TRBJ1-2; D remains unclear. Germline loops: CDR1 SEHNR, CDR2 FQNEAQ (reference sequence). The CDR3 totals 12 residues. The germline V and J ends were trimmed by 1 base and 4 bases, with 4 bases remaining between them. The CDR3 sequence: CASSLELYGYTF. The CDR3 coding sequence is TGTGCCAGCAGCTTAGAACTCTATGGCTACACCTTC.

This clone was counted once. The same CDR3 can be traced to other DNA sequences in this sample. CDR3 loop: CASSYSGDYGYTF. CDR3 coding DNA: TGTGCCAGCAGTTACTCAGGGGACTATGGCTACACCTTC. The chain links TRBV6-5 to TRBJ1-2, with D possibly TRBD1 on 5 matching bases. V was cut by 0 bases and J by 3 bases, with 5 bases left in between. The CDR3 is made up of 13 amino acids. Germline V lookup: CDR1 MNHEY, CDR2 SVGAGI.

Relative to its sample, this clone is medium-sized. The chain has TRBV6-4 and TRBJ2-1; 10 nucleotides align to TRBD2. With 6 bases clipped from V and 5 bases from J, the junction kept 7 bases outside the gene matches. From germline, CDR1 is MRHNA and CDR2 SNTAGT. This CDR3 region has 15 residues. The CDR3 nucleotides read TGTGCCAGCAGGACCTCTAGCGGGGGAAACAATGAGCAGTTCTTC. Its protein is CASRTSSGGNNEQFF.

The chain combines TRBV5-4 with TRBJ2-2; 8 nucleotides agree with TRBD2. Trimming at V came to 4 bases and at J to 3 bases, leaving 8 bases not matched to a gene. Germline CDR1 and CDR2: SGHNT and YYREEE (reference sequence). This CDR3 comprises 16 residues. As DNA, the CDR3 is TGTGCCAGCAGCCTGGGCGGCGGGGGGTACACCGGGGAGCTGTTTTTT. Its translation: CASSLGGGGYTGELFF.